This is a list of T cell receptor beta chains from one sample in a study of immune characterization of retroperitoneal liposarcoma. TCRdb recomputed calls from the PCR reads with MiXCR, one row per CDR3 protein. The data contain around 1,400 distinct CDR3 sequences, approximately 42% of them singletons. Sequences were obtained from tumor tissue. The receptors derive from a male donor with retroperitoneal liposarcoma. Each CDR3 is given with its conserved first and last residue. A D gene is named only where the DNA matches it firmly. The listing skips clone size in some rows; elsewhere it reads once, few, many or a size class.

clone size: .
V gene: TRBV12-3/TRBV12-4
J gene: TRBJ2-1
D gene: TRBD1
CDR3 protein: CASSYRQGGSYNEQFF
CDR3 DNA: TGTGCCAGCAGTTACCGACAGGGTGGCTCCTACAATGAGCAGTTCTTC

clone size: .
V gene: TRBV6-5
J gene: TRBJ2-7
D gene: .
CDR3 protein: CASSYLVQGPGEQYF
CDR3 DNA: TGTGCCAGCAGTTACCTAGTGCAGGGGCCGGGGGAGCAGTACTTC

clone size: .
V gene: TRBV12-3/TRBV12-4
J gene: TRBJ2-4
D gene: TRBD2
CDR3 protein: CASSHLAGGYEQYF
CDR3 DNA: TGTGCCAGCAGTCACCTAGCGGGGGGATATGAGCAGTACTTC

clone size: .
V gene: TRBV6-1
J gene: TRBJ2-7
D gene: TRBD2
CDR3 protein: CASSPRGGRVLAGAKAYEQYF
CDR3 DNA: TGTGCCAGCAGTCCAAGGGGGGGGAGAGTACTAGCGGGAGCTAAAGCCTACGAGCAGTACTTC

clone size: medium-sized
V gene: TRBV6-1
J gene: TRBJ2-5
D gene: TRBD1
CDR3 protein: CATDRTGKETQYF
CDR3 DNA: TGTGCCACCGACCGGACAGGGAAAGAGACCCAGTACTTC

clone size: .
V gene: TRBV6-1
J gene: TRBJ2-5
D gene: TRBD2
CDR3 protein: CASRSLAGSGETQYF
CDR3 DNA: TGTGCCAGCAGGTCCCTAGCGGGATCGGGCGAGACCCAGTACTTC

clone size: .
V gene: TRBV12-3/TRBV12-4
J gene: TRBJ2-1
D gene: .
CDR3 protein: CASSQSGVGYGNEQFF
CDR3 DNA: TGTGCCAGCAGTCAGTCAGGGGTTGGCTACGGGAATGAGCAGTTCTTC

clone size: .
V gene: TRBV6-6
J gene: TRBJ1-5
D gene: .
CDR3 protein: CASTTGLGNQPQHF
CDR3 DNA: TGTGCCAGCACCACAGGGTTGGGCAATCAGCCCCAGCATTTT

clone size: .
V gene: TRBV7-7
J gene: TRBJ2-7
D gene: .
CDR3 protein: CASSLRELGEQYF
CDR3 DNA: TGTGCTAGCAGCTTAAGGGAATTGGGTGAGCAGTACTTC

clone size: .
V gene: TRBV7-2
J gene: TRBJ2-1
D gene: TRBD2
CDR3 protein: CASSRTSDHNEQFF
CDR3 DNA: TGTGCCAGCAGCCGGACTAGCGACCACAATGAGCAGTTCTTC

clone size: hyperexpanded
V gene: TRBV6-1
J gene: TRBJ2-1
D gene: .
CDR3 protein: CASSERQVSSYNEQFF
CDR3 DNA: TGTGCCAGCAGTGAACGGCAGGTTAGCTCCTACAATGAGCAGTTCTTC

clone size: few
V gene: TRBV10-2
J gene: TRBJ2-1
D gene: .
CDR3 protein: CASSESLRWRDRPNEQFF
CDR3 DNA: TGCGCCAGCAGTGAGAGCCTTCGGTGGAGGGATAGGCCCAATGAGCAGTTCTTC

clone size: medium-sized
V gene: TRBV11-3
J gene: TRBJ2-3
D gene: TRBD2
CDR3 protein: CASSTSRLAGGADTQYF
CDR3 DNA: TGTGCCAGCAGCACCAGCCGCCTAGCGGGAGGTGCAGATACGCAGTATTTT

clone size: .
V gene: TRBV27
J gene: TRBJ2-1
D gene: TRBD1
CDR3 protein: CASSFQAGTGISYEQFF
CDR3 DNA: TGTGCCAGCAGTTTTCAGGCAGGGACAGGAATTTCCTACGAGCAGTTCTTC

clone size: .
V gene: TRBV6-5
J gene: TRBJ2-3
D gene: .
CDR3 protein: CASSPFSGGSSTDTQYF
CDR3 DNA: TGTGCCAGCAGCCCTTTTAGCGGAGGGTCTAGCACAGATACGCAGTATTTT

clone size: .
V gene: TRBV28
J gene: TRBJ2-1
D gene: TRBD2
CDR3 protein: CASKAGGPSYNEQFF
CDR3 DNA: TGTGCCAGCAAAGCGGGAGGGCCGAGCTACAATGAGCAGTTCTTC

clone size: few
V gene: TRBV7-6
J gene: TRBJ2-1
D gene: .
CDR3 protein: CASSLEVQFAEQFF
CDR3 DNA: TGTGCCAGCAGCTTAGAAGTCCAGTTCGCCGAGCAGTTCTTC

clone size: medium-sized
V gene: TRBV6-1
J gene: TRBJ2-1
D gene: .
CDR3 protein: CASNAEGFQFF
CDR3 DNA: TGTGCCAGCAACGCCGAGGGGTTTCAGTTCTTC

clone size: .
V gene: TRBV11-3
J gene: TRBJ2-5
D gene: TRBD1
CDR3 protein: CASSLRTGNQETQYF
CDR3 DNA: TGTGCCAGCAGCTTAAGGACAGGGAATCAAGAGACCCAGTACTTC

clone size: few
V gene: TRBV6-1
J gene: TRBJ2-1
D gene: TRBD2
CDR3 protein: CASTSSLAGDNEQFF
CDR3 DNA: TGTGCCAGCACAAGCTCGCTAGCGGGAGACAATGAGCAGTTCTTC

clone size: few
V gene: TRBV9
J gene: TRBJ2-1
D gene: .
CDR3 protein: CASSLGDEYNEQFF
CDR3 DNA: TGTGCCAGCAGCCTAGGGGACGAGTACAATGAGCAGTTCTTC

clone size: .
V gene: TRBV25-1
J gene: TRBJ2-4
D gene: .
CDR3 protein: CASSEGRLEQYF
CDR3 DNA: TGTGCCAGCAGTGAAGGTCGGCTTGAGCAGTACTTC

clone size: few
V gene: TRBV6-9
J gene: TRBJ2-1
D gene: .
CDR3 protein: CASSSAGASYNEQFF
CDR3 DNA: TGTGCCAGCAGTTCTGCGGGGGCCTCCTACAATGAGCAGTTCTTC

clone size: .
V gene: TRBV7-2
J gene: TRBJ2-1
D gene: .
CDR3 protein: CASSLGAGIHEQFF
CDR3 DNA: TGTGCCAGCAGCTTAGGGGCAGGTATCCACGAGCAGTTCTTC

clone size: .
V gene: TRBV6-6
J gene: TRBJ2-7
D gene: TRBD1
CDR3 protein: CASSPRTGFSSYEQYF
CDR3 DNA: TGTGCCAGCAGTCCCCGGACAGGGTTTAGCTCCTACGAGCAGTACTTC

clone size: few
V gene: TRBV6-5
J gene: TRBJ2-7
D gene: .
CDR3 protein: CASRTDTYEQYF
CDR3 DNA: TGTGCCAGCCGGACGGACACCTACGAGCAGTACTTC

clone size: .
V gene: TRBV6-5
J gene: TRBJ2-7
D gene: .
CDR3 protein: CASIIGTSYNEQYF
CDR3 DNA: TGTGCCAGCATAATAGGGACTTCCTACAATGAGCAGTACTTC

clone size: .
V gene: TRBV7-2
J gene: TRBJ2-5
D gene: .
CDR3 protein: CASSLVVGGGQETQYF
CDR3 DNA: TGTGCCAGCAGCTTAGTGGTAGGGGGGGGTCAAGAGACCCAGTACTTC